Presented here are 19 T cell receptor beta chains from one specimen sequenced in a study of T-cell memory formation after mild COVID-19. TCRdb recomputed calls from the 5' RACE reads with MiXCR, one row per CDR3 protein. This table has a few hundred thousand distinct CDR3 sequences, around a fifth appearing once. Sequenced: PBMCs or a T cell subset sorted from them (not recorded which). All receptors come from an adult woman who had mild COVID-19 (a few samples of this study predate the infection). Cell type and time point are not known.

The V call is TRBV12-3 or TRBV12-4, the J call TRBJ2-1, with TRBD2 identical over 9 bases. There are 14 residues in the CDR3. V lost 7 bases, J lost 2 bases, and 3 bases stayed unmatched. DNA of the CDR3: TGTGCCAGCACCCGACTAGCGGCCTACAATGAGCAGTTCTTC. Protein: CASTRLAAYNEQFF.

This clonotype was observed a handful of times. V and J are TRBV10-3 and TRBJ1-1; TRBD1 matches at 10 bases. Germline V CDR1 and CDR2: ENHRY, SYGVKD. The CDR3 spans 14 residues. The J segment lost 11 bases and the V segment lost 4 bases, leaving 10 bases of the junction unmatched. CDR3 bases: TGTGCCATCAGTGCAATAGGGGACAGGGGAGAGGCTTTCTTT. Its protein is CAISAIGDRGEAFF.

This clonotype was detected only a few times. This chain connects TRBV7-2 to TRBJ2-5; D is unclear. This CDR3 has 11 residues. Germline loops: CDR1 SGHTA, CDR2 FQGNSA. V lost 5 bases, J lost 5 bases, and 6 bases lay in between. CDR3: CASSPWETQYF. The CDR3 DNA sequence: TGTGCCAGCAGCCCTTGGGAGACCCAGTACTTC.

This clonotype was recorded a few times. The CDR3 coding sequence is TGTGCCAGCAGCGCTTCCGGGACAGGGTATCAGCCCCAGCATTTT. This codes for CASSASGTGYQPQHF. The chain recombines TRBV9 with TRBJ1-5; TRBD1 matches at 9 bases. J lost 5 bases, V lost 3 bases, and 6 bases had no gene match. There are 15 residues in the CDR3. Germline lookup yields CDR1 SGDLS and CDR2 YYNGEE.

This chain uses TRBV18 with TRBJ2-7, with D perhaps matching TRBD1 (6 bases). The V and J ends lost 4 bases and 5 bases respectively, with 12 bases between them. Germline V gene sequence: CDR1 KGHSH, CDR2 LQKENI. The CDR3 contains 13 residues. The CDR3, as DNA: TGTGCCAGCTCACTGACAGGCGCCCACGAGCAGTACTTC. Translated, it gives CASSLTGAHEQYF.

This clonotype has more than one count but fewer than ten. The V gene is TRBV6-1, the J gene TRBJ2-5; D is unclear. Germline CDR1 MNHNS, CDR2 SASEGT. Trimming shortened V by 3 bases and J by 1 base, and 9 bases separated the two germline ends. The CDR3 consists of 14 residues. CDR3 amino acids: CASSEDRSQETQYF. The CDR3 DNA sequence: TGTGCCAGCAGTGAGGATCGGAGCCAAGAGACCCAGTACTTC.

The chain couples TRBV5-1 to TRBJ2-1, with TRBD2 as a possible D gene (6 bases). This CDR3 is 21 amino acids long. Trimming removed 4 bases at V and 3 bases at J, with 32 bases between. Germline lookup yields CDR1 SGHRS and CDR2 YFSETQ. CDR3 amino acids: CASSRIGPEGKGGPIYNEQFF. The CDR3 nucleotides are TGCGCCAGCAGCAGGATCGGGCCGGAGGGGAAGGGCGGACCGATCTACAATGAGCAGTTCTTC.

The gene calls are TRBV4-3 and TRBJ2-3, with TRBD1 identical over 7 bases. The germline CDR1 and CDR2 sequences are LGHNA and YSLEER. There are 15 residues in the CDR3. J was trimmed by 2 bases and V by 4 bases; bases with no gene match: 6. CDR3 loop: CASSRDGQVTDTQYF. As DNA, the CDR3 is TGCGCCAGCAGCCGAGACGGACAGGTCACAGATACGCAGTATTTT.

V gene TRBV6-2 or TRBV6-3 combines with J gene TRBJ2-1; 11 bases align to TRBD2. Germline V gene sequence: CDR1 MNHEY, CDR2 SVGEGT. CDR3 length: 16 amino acids. Trimming removed 5 bases from V and 3 bases from J; junction bases left unmatched: 6. The CDR3 nucleotides are TGTGCCAGCAGTCACAGGGGGACTAGCGGCTACAATGAGCAGTTCTTC. Its protein product is CASSHRGTSGYNEQFF.

In its sample, this clonotype was seen a few times. This chain uses TRBV4-1 with TRBJ1-6; TRBD1 matches at 8 bases. The CDR3 extends over 16 amino acids. J was trimmed by 9 bases and V by 0 bases; bases with no gene match: 7. Germline assignment: CDR1 MGHRA and CDR2 YSYEKL. The CDR3, as DNA: TGCGCCAGCAGCCAAGATGCCAGGGGGCGCGGTTCACCCCTCCACTTT. Amino acid sequence: CASSQDARGRGSPLHF.

Concerning this clonotype: It may be a read error: a sequence one base away is much more abundant. The chain combines TRBV7-2 with TRBJ2-1; TRBD2 agrees at 9 bases. This CDR3 comprises 14 residues. Germline CDR1 is SGHTA and CDR2 is FQGNSA. V lost 1 base and J lost 5; bases outside the gene matches: 0. CDR3 region: CASSLGLADNEQFF. The CDR3 region has the DNA TGTGCCAGCAGCTTAGGACTAGCGGACAATGAGCAGTTCTTC.

This clonotype was found a few times. The genes are TRBV18 and TRBJ1-1; 9 nucleotides match TRBD1. This CDR3 comprises 18 residues. CDR1 is KGHSH and CDR2 is LQKENI in the germline V gene. V lost 3 bases to trimming and J lost 6 bases; unmatched junction nucleotides: 17. CDR3 region: CASSPAPTGGIPHAEAFF. DNA of the CDR3: TGTGCCAGCTCACCGGCGCCGACAGGGGGAATCCCGCACGCTGAAGCTTTCTTT.

This clonotype showed up many times. The gene calls are TRBV4-3 and TRBJ2-2, with D possibly being TRBD2 (5 bases). The ends were cut back, 4 bases at V and 6 bases at J, with 15 bases in the middle. The CDR3 spans 15 residues. Germline loops: CDR1 LGHNA, CDR2 YSLEER. The CDR3 spells CASSPHEGSPGELFF. The DNA of the CDR3 is TGCGCCAGCAGCCCTCATGAGGGATCCCCCGGGGAGCTGTTTTTT.

This clonotype was counted only a few times. The genes are TRBV5-1 and TRBJ2-3; D may match TRBD1 or TRBD2 (6 bases each). This CDR3 is built from 15 residues. The V and J ends lost 1 base and 3 bases respectively, with 12 bases between them. The germline V gene encodes CDR1 SGHRS and CDR2 YFSETQ. In DNA form, the CDR3 reads TGCGCCAGCAGCTTGTTCGGGGGCCGGACAGATACGCAGTATTTT. It translates to CASSLFGGRTDTQYF.

The table lists this clonotype with a few counts. This sequence joins TRBV12-3 or TRBV12-4 and TRBJ2-3, with 13 bases identical to TRBD2. V was pared by 5 bases and J by 6 bases, with 8 bases of the junction left unmatched. The CDR3 extends over 16 amino acids. CDR3 loop: CASSGGLAGPSDTQYF. In DNA form, the CDR3 reads TGTGCCAGCAGTGGGGGACTAGCGGGGCCCTCGGATACGCAGTATTTT.

This clonotype has only a few counts. CDR3: CASSPRPEPQHF. As DNA, the CDR3 is TGTGCCAGCAGTCCCCGGCCAGAGCCCCAGCATTTT. The chain recombines TRBV12-3 or TRBV12-4 with TRBJ1-5; no clear D gene. V was clipped by 5 bases and J by 8 bases, with 10 bases between them. There are 12 residues in the CDR3.

This clonotype showed up many times. The rearrangement uses TRBV18 and TRBJ1-6, with D unresolved. V was pared by 3 bases and J by 6 bases, with 9 bases between. This CDR3 region has 14 residues. CDR1 and CDR2 (germline): KGHSH, LQKENI. DNA of the CDR3: TGTGCCAGCTCACCGGACCGATTTAATTCACCCCTCCACTTT. Protein: CASSPDRFNSPLHF.

In its sample, this clonotype was seen a few times. The chain couples TRBV6-5 to TRBJ2-5, with 9 bases fitting TRBD2. V lost 5 bases, J lost 5 bases, and 6 bases stayed unmatched. The germline V gene encodes CDR1 MNHEY and CDR2 SVGAGI. The CDR3 covers 14 residues. In DNA form, the CDR3 reads TGTGCCAGCAGTCGGAGCGGGAGGTTGGAGACCCAGTACTTC. Amino acid sequence: CASSRSGRLETQYF.

This clonotype has more than one count but fewer than ten. CDR3 sequence: CASSLGEGEDEQYF. CDR3 in DNA: TGTGCCAGCAGCCTAGGGGAAGGGGAAGACGAGCAGTACTTC. This chain joins TRBV5-5 and TRBJ2-7, with D possibly TRBD1 on 5 matching bases. The CDR3 totals 14 residues. CDR1 SGHKS and CDR2 YYEKEE come from the germline V gene (reference sequence). The V end lost 4 bases, the J end lost 5 bases, and 16 bases lay between the germline ends.